These T cell receptor beta chains were read from a single sample in a study of blood T cell repertoires in COVID-19. Libraries were prepared by immunoSEQ multiplex PCR; TCRdb keeps only in-frame clonotypes and omits some of them. Found here are about 53,000 clones, roughly 89% of them singletons; the top ten hold approximately 4%. The material sequenced was peripheral blood. Receptor source: a man over 45 with acute or convalescent COVID-19. Both conserved end residues are part of each CDR3. Each record gives: clone size, V gene, D gene, J gene, CDR3 DNA, CDR3 protein. D genes are given only for firm matches. Clone size is stated in some rows and not others, as once, few, many or a class when expanded.

clone size: NA
V gene: TRBV7-9
D gene: NA
J gene: TRBJ2-7
CDR3 DNA: TGTGCCAGCGAAACAGCTTCCTACGAGCAGTACTTC
CDR3 protein: CASETASYEQYF

clone size: once
V gene: TRBV4-1
D gene: TRBD2
J gene: TRBJ2-5
CDR3 DNA: TGCGCCAGCAGCCCAACGGGCGGGAGGTGGGAGACCCAGTACTTC
CDR3 protein: CASSPTGGRWETQYF

clone size: NA
V gene: TRBV19
D gene: TRBD2
J gene: TRBJ2-7
CDR3 DNA: TGTGCCAGTAGCCCGAACGGGGCCGGGACTATCGGGTACGAGCAGTACTTC
CDR3 protein: CASSPNGAGTIGYEQYF

clone size: NA
V gene: TRBV27
D gene: NA
J gene: TRBJ2-2
CDR3 DNA: TGTGCCAGCAGTTTATCATCTAGGGGTAACACCGGGGAGCTGTTTTTT
CDR3 protein: CASSLSSRGNTGELFF

clone size: NA
V gene: TRBV7-5
D gene: NA
J gene: TRBJ1-5
CDR3 DNA: TGTGCCAGAAGCTCCATGGACACTCATGGCGCCAATCAGCCCCAGCATTTT
CDR3 protein: CARSSMDTHGANQPQHF

clone size: NA
V gene: TRBV28
D gene: TRBD2
J gene: TRBJ2-5
CDR3 DNA: TGTGCCAGCAGTCCCCCCGGACTAGCGGAAGAGACCCAGTACTTC
CDR3 protein: CASSPPGLAEETQYF

clone size: NA
V gene: TRBV19
D gene: TRBD2
J gene: TRBJ2-1
CDR3 DNA: TGTGCCAGTAGTATAAGCGGGGGCTCCTACAATGAGCAGTTCTTC
CDR3 protein: CASSISGGSYNEQFF

clone size: NA
V gene: TRBV30
D gene: NA
J gene: TRBJ1-2
CDR3 DNA: TGTGCCCAAATGAAGGGACTTACTCCCAGGGACTATGGCTACACCTTC
CDR3 protein: CAQMKGLTPRDYGYTF

clone size: NA
V gene: TRBV9
D gene: NA
J gene: TRBJ2-5
CDR3 DNA: TGTGCCAGCAGCACCTCAGGGCAAGAGACCCAGTACTTC
CDR3 protein: CASSTSGQETQYF

clone size: NA
V gene: TRBV28
D gene: NA
J gene: TRBJ2-7
CDR3 DNA: TGTGCCAGCAGTTTGGCAGGGGCCTACGAGCAGTACTTC
CDR3 protein: CASSLAGAYEQYF

clone size: few
V gene: TRBV19
D gene: NA
J gene: TRBJ2-7
CDR3 DNA: TGTGCCAGTAGTATCGGTGTCGTGCACTTACTCGAGCAGTACTTC
CDR3 protein: CASSIGVVHLLEQYF

clone size: NA
V gene: TRBV5-1
D gene: TRBD1
J gene: TRBJ1-4
CDR3 DNA: TGCGCCAGCAGCCTAGGGGGCTCTAATGAAAAACTGTTTTTT
CDR3 protein: CASSLGGSNEKLFF

clone size: NA
V gene: TRBV10-3
D gene: TRBD1
J gene: TRBJ2-5
CDR3 DNA: TGTGCCGCCGGGGGGCGGGACAGGGGAGAGACCCAGTACTTC
CDR3 protein: CAAGGRDRGETQYF

clone size: NA
V gene: TRBV9
D gene: NA
J gene: TRBJ1-2
CDR3 DNA: TGTGCCAGCAGCGCCCGAGAGAGGGCCAGGGGAGCTAACTATGGCTACACCTTC
CDR3 protein: CASSARERARGANYGYTF

clone size: NA
V gene: TRBV11-3
D gene: NA
J gene: TRBJ1-1
CDR3 DNA: TGTGCCAGCAGCCTCGTTGCAGGCTGGAACACTGAAGCTTTCTTT
CDR3 protein: CASSLVAGWNTEAFF

clone size: NA
V gene: TRBV3-1/TRBV3-2
D gene: NA
J gene: TRBJ1-2
CDR3 DNA: TGTGCCAGCAGCCAAGCAGGCTATGGCTACACCTTC
CDR3 protein: CASSQAGYGYTF

clone size: few
V gene: TRBV4-2
D gene: TRBD1
J gene: TRBJ2-7
CDR3 DNA: TGTGCCAGCAGCCAAGCCGTGGGACAGACCTACGAGCAGTACTTC
CDR3 protein: CASSQAVGQTYEQYF

clone size: NA
V gene: TRBV2
D gene: NA
J gene: TRBJ1-5
CDR3 DNA: TGTGCCAGCAGTGAACAGGGGCAGAGCAATCAGCCCCAGCATTTT
CDR3 protein: CASSEQGQSNQPQHF

clone size: NA
V gene: TRBV18
D gene: TRBD1
J gene: TRBJ2-3
CDR3 DNA: TGTGCCAGCTCACCGGGACAGGGAGTTGCAGATACGCAGTATTTT
CDR3 protein: CASSPGQGVADTQYF

clone size: few
V gene: TRBV6-5
D gene: TRBD1
J gene: TRBJ1-2
CDR3 DNA: TGTGCCAGCAGTTCCCTGGGGACAGGGGGCAATGGCTACACCTTC
CDR3 protein: CASSSLGTGGNGYTF

clone size: NA
V gene: TRBV15
D gene: TRBD1
J gene: TRBJ1-6
CDR3 DNA: TGTGCCACCAGCGGGGGGACAGGGTATTTTCTCCAGAGTTCACCCCTCCACTTT
CDR3 protein: CATSGGTGYFLQSSPLHF

clone size: NA
V gene: TRBV10-3
D gene: TRBD1
J gene: TRBJ2-7
CDR3 DNA: TGTGCCACCCACCGGGACAGGGGGCAATACGAGCAGTACTTC
CDR3 protein: CATHRDRGQYEQYF

clone size: NA
V gene: TRBV7-9
D gene: NA
J gene: TRBJ2-7
CDR3 DNA: TGTGCCAGCAGCCCCCAAACCTACGAGCAGTACTTC
CDR3 protein: CASSPQTYEQYF

clone size: NA
V gene: TRBV28
D gene: TRBD2
J gene: TRBJ2-1
CDR3 DNA: TGTGCCCACACGGGAGCGGGAGCATCGTACAATGAGCAGTTCTTC
CDR3 protein: CAHTGAGASYNEQFF

clone size: NA
V gene: TRBV10-3
D gene: TRBD2
J gene: TRBJ2-5
CDR3 DNA: TGTGCCATCAGTGTAGCGGGGGGGCAGCGAATCCTCCAAGGGCCCCAAGAGACCCAGTACTTC
CDR3 protein: CAISVAGGQRILQGPQETQYF

clone size: NA
V gene: TRBV12-3/TRBV12-4
D gene: NA
J gene: TRBJ1-3
CDR3 DNA: TGTGCCAGCCCGGGGTTCTCGGACACCATATATTTT
CDR3 protein: CASPGFSDTIYF

clone size: once
V gene: TRBV11-3
D gene: NA
J gene: TRBJ1-1
CDR3 DNA: TGTGCCAGCAGCCCAAATTTGAACACTGAAGCTTTCTTT
CDR3 protein: CASSPNLNTEAFF